This paragraph covers one TCR beta chain sequence. Its antigen is not identified. Sorting of CD4+ naive, central memory, regulatory and stem cell-like memory cells was performed via CD45RO/CCR7/CD25/CD127/CD95/CD27. The entry originates in a study of beta chain features in type 1 diabetes. Study-level findings and limits: For type 1 diabetes patients, VDJ junctions showed fewer insertions and more deletions. In the patient group, naive, central memory and Treg TCRB repertoires seemed more alike than in the healthy donor group. Type 1 diabetes patients showed a moderate but significant shortening of TCRB CDR3s in all four CD4+ subsets.

Trimming took 1 base from V and 1 from J; bases not matched to a gene: 3. CDR1 and CDR2 (germline): MGHRA, YSYEKL. The CDR3 covers 16 residues. Expressed TCRB transcripts were sequenced, since all the RNA that had been isolated was reverse transcribed. Sequencing used immunoSEQ multiplex PCR; TCRdb keeps in-frame clones, though not all of them. The repertoire holds nearly 250,000 clones, with 55% to 70% as singletons. The V gene is TRBV4-1, the J gene TRBJ2-1; TRBD2 matches at 8 bases. This TCR came from a man aged 25 to 40 in good health. Sequenced input: naive CD4+ T cells from blood. As DNA, the CDR3 is TGCGCCAGCAGCCAAGTAGCGGGACAATCCTACAATGAGCAGTTCTTC. It is translated as CASSQVAGQSYNEQFF.